Listed below are T cell receptor beta chains from one sample, sequenced in a study of T cell repertoires in cytomegalovirus infection. TCRdb independently ran MiXCR on the reads; one entry per CDR3 protein. The sample has around 630,000 distinct CDR3 sequences, approximately 24% seen once. Source material: CD8+ T cells from PBMCs. These receptors all come from a human donor in good health (CMV status not recorded). Some clones in this sample may be carry-over from other donors' samples. Each CDR3 is given with its conserved first and last residue. D genes are given only for firm matches. Only some rows state a clone size, as once, few, many or a class for expanded clones.

D,length,J,size,V,CDR3,DNA
TRBD2,15,TRBJ2-7,-,TRBV13,CASSLVASGTYEQYF,TGTGCCAGCAGCTTAGTTGCTAGCGGAACCTACGAGCAGTACTTC
-,13,TRBJ2-4,-,TRBV12-3/TRBV12-4,CASSLTGKNIQYF,TGTGCCAGCAGTTTAACAGGGAAAAACATTCAGTACTTC
-,15,TRBJ2-3,many,TRBV7-8,CASSFASRAGDTQYF,TGTGCCAGCAGCTTTGCATCCAGGGCGGGAGATACGCAGTATTTT
TRBD2,16,TRBJ2-3,few,TRBV28,CASSPQGGGAEDTQYF,TGTGCCAGCAGTCCCCAGGGCGGGGGGGCAGAAGATACGCAGTATTTT
-,13,TRBJ1-2,few,TRBV11-2,CASSGRDLYGYTF,TGTGCCAGCAGCGGACGGGATCTCTATGGCTACACCTTC
-,12,TRBJ2-3,few,TRBV29-1,CSSGRFTDTQYF,TGCAGCAGTGGTAGATTTACAGATACGCAGTATTTT
-,15,TRBJ2-1,once,TRBV28,CASSASGDYVDEQFF,TGTGCCAGCAGTGCCTCAGGGGATTACGTGGATGAGCAGTTCTTC
-,16,TRBJ2-1,many,TRBV2,CASSEIETYSYNEQFF,TGTGCCAGCAGTGAGATAGAAACGTACTCCTACAATGAGCAGTTCTTC
TRBD1,14,TRBJ1-4,-,TRBV11-2,CASSPGQGREKLFF,TGTGCCAGCAGCCCCGGACAGGGGCGTGAAAAACTGTTTTTT
TRBD1,17,TRBJ1-1,-,TRBV27,CASSLIWTGGINTEASF,TGTGCCAGCAGTTTGATTTGGACAGGGGGCATCAACACTGAAGCTTCCTTT
TRBD2,19,TRBJ2-1,few,TRBV6-6,CASTRYKWAMVAGGQEQFF,TGTGCCAGCACCAGATACAAATGGGCAATGGTAGCGGGGGGGCAAGAGCAGTTCTTC
-,11,TRBJ1-1,many,TRBV25-1,CASRLGPEAFF,TGTGCCAGCAGACTAGGCCCTGAAGCTTTCTTT
TRBD2,17,TRBJ2-2,-,TRBV7-6,CASSYSGGPDNTGELFF,TGTGCCAGCAGCTATAGCGGGGGACCCGACAACACCGGGGAGCTGTTTTTT
-,16,TRBJ2-2,-,TRBV11-2,CASSSTGAPNTGELFF,TGTGCCAGCAGCTCTACAGGAGCTCCGAACACCGGGGAGCTGTTTTTT
-,13,TRBJ2-1,many,TRBV6-2/TRBV6-3,CATAGTFYNEQFF,TGTGCCACCGCGGGGACATTCTACAATGAGCAGTTCTTC
TRBD1,14,TRBJ2-7,few,TRBV6-6,CASSPGGRGDEQYF,TGTGCCAGCAGTCCAGGGGGACGTGGGGACGAGCAGTACTTC
-,14,TRBJ2-2,many,TRBV7-8,CASSWDPNTGELFF,TGTGCCAGCAGCTGGGACCCGAACACCGGGGAGCTGTTTTTT
TRBD1,15,TRBJ1-5,many,TRBV2,CASSPRQGADQPQHF,TGTGCCAGCAGCCCAAGACAGGGGGCTGATCAGCCCCAGCATTTT
-,14,TRBJ1-1,-,TRBV28,CASSFPQRTGEAFF,TGTGCCAGCAGTTTCCCACAACGAACAGGTGAAGCTTTCTTT
TRBD1,16,TRBJ2-1,-,TRBV29-1,CSVEGLTGINYNEQFF,TGCAGCGTTGAAGGCCTGACAGGGATTAACTACAATGAGCAGTTCTTC
-,14,TRBJ1-1,few,TRBV29-1,CSVEGPQGNTEAFF,TGCAGCGTTGAAGGCCCACAGGGGAACACTGAAGCTTTCTTT
-,14,TRBJ1-2,few,TRBV7-9,CASNHPGQVDGYTF,TGTGCCAGCAACCACCCGGGGCAGGTGGATGGCTACACCTTC
-,15,TRBJ1-6,-,TRBV15,CATSRDRGRGLALHF,TGTGCCACCAGCAGAGATCGTGGGAGGGGTTTAGCCCTCCACTTT
-,13,TRBJ2-5,-,TRBV10-3,CAIRQGNWETQYF,TGTGCCATCAGACAGGGCAATTGGGAGACCCAGTACTTC
-,13,TRBJ2-3,few,TRBV24-1,CATSGIQGDTQYF,TGTGCCACCAGTGGAATACAGGGAGATACGCAGTATTTT
-,15,TRBJ2-3,-,TRBV4-1,CASSQEGVGADTQYF,TGCGCCAGCAGCCAAGAAGGGGTAGGGGCAGATACGCAGTATTTT
-,16,TRBJ2-1,-,TRBV7-6,CASSSVGQLSYNEQFF,TGTGCCAGCAGCTCGGTGGGGCAGCTCTCCTACAATGAGCAGTTCTTC
-,14,TRBJ1-5,-,TRBV23-1,CASKSESGNQPQHF,TGCGCCAGCAAGTCGGAATCCGGGAATCAGCCCCAGCATTTT
-,17,TRBJ2-1,many,TRBV7-2,CAGIPIPTAGPGGEQFF,TGTGCCGGGATTCCCATTCCAACGGCGGGGCCGGGCGGTGAGCAGTTCTTC
-,14,TRBJ2-1,-,TRBV6-8,CASREQGSYNEQFF,TGTGCCAGCAGGGAACAGGGCTCCTACAATGAGCAGTTCTTC
TRBD2,20,TRBJ2-3,-,TRBV27,CASSLSGLAGGHWSTDTQYF,TGTGCCAGCAGTTTATCGGGACTAGCGGGGGGGCATTGGAGCACAGATACGCAGTATTTT
-,14,TRBJ1-1,few,TRBV28,CASSLMGGNTEAFF,TGTGCCAGCAGTTTAATGGGTGGGAACACTGAAGCTTTCTTT
TRBD1,15,TRBJ1-4,-,TRBV19,CASPPGQGAQQRLFF,TGTGCCAGTCCTCCGGGACAGGGCGCCCAGCAACGTCTGTTTTTT
-,14,TRBJ1-5,-,TRBV12-3/TRBV12-4,CASSPEDGNQPQHF,TGTGCCAGCAGTCCCGAGGACGGAAATCAGCCCCAGCATTTT
-,15,TRBJ2-6,-,TRBV29-1,CSDVDSSSGANVLTF,TGCAGCGACGTTGACAGCAGCTCTGGGGCCAACGTCCTGACTTTC
-,13,TRBJ2-2,many,TRBV14,CASSPQNTGELFF,TGTGCCAGCAGCCCTCAAAACACCGGGGAGCTGTTTTTT
-,15,TRBJ1-5,-,TRBV7-8,CASSPDTISNQPQHF,TGTGCCAGCAGCCCGGACACGATTAGCAATCAGCCCCAGCATTTT
-,16,TRBJ1-4,-,TRBV19,CASSIPGPYPNEKLFF,TGTGCCAGTAGTATCCCCGGACCATACCCCAATGAAAAACTGTTTTTT
-,16,TRBJ1-2,many,TRBV7-8,CASSLLNRVSDYGYTF,TGTGCCAGCAGCTTACTAAATAGGGTATCGGACTATGGCTACACCTTC
-,13,TRBJ2-2,few,TRBV6-4,CASSPDLTGELFF,TGTGCCAGCAGTCCTGACCTCACCGGGGAGCTGTTTTTT
-,15,TRBJ2-7,-,TRBV20-1,CSANSWTDNAYEQYF,TGCAGTGCAAACTCCTGGACCGATAACGCCTACGAGCAGTACTTC
-,16,TRBJ2-7,few,TRBV12-3/TRBV12-4,CASMGPRAGARDEQYF,TGTGCCAGCATGGGCCCTCGCGCCGGGGCGAGGGACGAGCAGTACTTC
-,14,TRBJ1-1,many,TRBV6-2/TRBV6-3,CASRRPRRDTEAFF,TGTGCCAGCAGACGACCCAGGCGGGACACTGAAGCTTTCTTT
-,14,TRBJ2-1,few,TRBV20-1,CSAPGTLHYNEQFF,TGCAGTGCTCCCGGGACCTTGCACTACAATGAGCAGTTCTTC
TRBD2,15,TRBJ2-1,-,TRBV13,CASSSSGLGRLEQFF,TGTGCCAGCAGCTCTTCGGGACTAGGGAGATTAGAGCAGTTCTTC
TRBD2,12,TRBJ2-7,few,TRBV6-2/TRBV6-3,CASGGSSYEQYF,TGTGCCTCCGGGGGGTCCTCCTACGAGCAGTACTTC
-,19,TRBJ2-3,many,TRBV19,CASSIDPLLAPLGTDTQYF,TGTGCCAGTAGTATAGACCCCTTACTAGCCCCGCTGGGCACAGATACGCAGTATTTT
TRBD2,17,TRBJ2-1,many,TRBV7-9,CASSSISGGYIYNEQFF,TGTGCCAGCAGCTCGATTAGCGGGGGGTATATATACAATGAGCAGTTCTTC
-,18,TRBJ2-1,-,TRBV19,CVSSIDLYGGAWNNEQFF,TGTGTCAGTAGTATAGATCTATACGGAGGGGCGTGGAACAATGAGCAGTTCTTC
-,13,TRBJ2-5,few,TRBV28,CASSPRLQETQYF,TGTGCCAGCAGCCCCAGGCTCCAAGAGACCCAGTACTTC
-,16,TRBJ1-1,few,TRBV19,CASSIEGRGFDTEAFF,TGTGCCAGTAGTATCGAAGGCAGAGGGTTTGACACTGAAGCTTTCTTT
TRBD1,15,TRBJ2-1,many,TRBV19,CASSIGTGVYNEQFF,TGTGCCAGTAGTATAGGGACAGGAGTCTACAATGAGCAGTTCTTC
-,12,TRBJ2-1,-,TRBV12-3/TRBV12-4,CASTPLTFEQFF,TGTGCCAGCACCCCCCTGACCTTTGAGCAGTTCTTC
-,19,TRBJ2-6,few,TRBV28,CASSFPRLYRLGGANVLTF,TGTGCCAGCAGTTTTCCGAGACTATATCGCCTCGGTGGGGCCAACGTCCTGACTTTC
-,15,TRBJ2-1,many,TRBV7-6,CASTIGGNLNNEQFF,TGTGCCAGCACCATAGGGGGGAACTTAAACAATGAGCAGTTCTTC
-,13,TRBJ2-3,-,TRBV15,CATQGPQEDTQYF,TGTGCCACCCAGGGGCCTCAGGAAGATACGCAGTATTTT
TRBD2,14,TRBJ2-1,-,TRBV20-1,CSATSGGVYNEQFF,TGCAGTGCTACTAGCGGGGGGGTGTACAATGAGCAGTTCTTC
-,16,TRBJ2-2,few,TRBV12-3/TRBV12-4,CASSLRPRSGTGELFF,TGTGCCAGCAGTTTAAGGCCCAGATCGGGCACCGGGGAGCTGTTTTTT
-,16,TRBJ2-2,-,TRBV5-5,CASSENGGLGTGELFF,TGTGCCAGCAGCGAGAACGGGGGGCTGGGGACCGGGGAGCTGTTTTTT